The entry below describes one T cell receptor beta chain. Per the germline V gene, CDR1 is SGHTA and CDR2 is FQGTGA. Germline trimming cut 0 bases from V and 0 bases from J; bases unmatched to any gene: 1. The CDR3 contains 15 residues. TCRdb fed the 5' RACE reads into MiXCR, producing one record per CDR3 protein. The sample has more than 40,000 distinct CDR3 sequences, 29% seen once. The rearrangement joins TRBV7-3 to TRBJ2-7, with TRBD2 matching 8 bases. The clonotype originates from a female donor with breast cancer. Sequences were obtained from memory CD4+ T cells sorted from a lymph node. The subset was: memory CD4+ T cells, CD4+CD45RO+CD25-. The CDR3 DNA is TGTGCCAGCAGCTTAACGAGCGGGAGCTCCTACGAGCAGTACTTC. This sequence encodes CASSLTSGSSYEQYF.